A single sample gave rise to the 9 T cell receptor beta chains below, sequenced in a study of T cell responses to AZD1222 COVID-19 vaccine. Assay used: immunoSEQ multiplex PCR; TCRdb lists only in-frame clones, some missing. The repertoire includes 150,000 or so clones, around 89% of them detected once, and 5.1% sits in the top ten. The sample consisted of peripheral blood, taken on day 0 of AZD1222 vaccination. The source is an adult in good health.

This CDR3 reads CASSGAISETQYF. Written as DNA, the CDR3 is TGTGCCAGCAGTGGCGCCATCTCGGAGACCCAGTACTTC. The rearrangement links TRBV6-2 or TRBV6-3 to TRBJ2-5, with D unresolved. The V and J ends lost 5 bases and 5 bases respectively, with 12 bases between them. The CDR3 sequence is 13 residues long. Germline assignment: CDR1 MNHEY and CDR2 SVGEGT.

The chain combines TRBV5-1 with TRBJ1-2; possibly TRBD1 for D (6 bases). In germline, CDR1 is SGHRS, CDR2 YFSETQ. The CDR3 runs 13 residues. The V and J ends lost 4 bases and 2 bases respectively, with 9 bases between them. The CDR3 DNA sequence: TGCGCCAGCAGCGATCAGGGGAACTATGGCTACACCTTC. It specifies CASSDQGNYGYTF. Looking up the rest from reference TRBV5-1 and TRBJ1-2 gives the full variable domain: KAGVTQTPRYLIKTRGQQVTLSCSPISGHRSVSWYQQTPGQGLQFLFEYFSETQRNKGNFPGRFSGRQFSNSRSEMNVSTLELGDSALYLCASSDQGNYGYTFGSGTRLTVV.

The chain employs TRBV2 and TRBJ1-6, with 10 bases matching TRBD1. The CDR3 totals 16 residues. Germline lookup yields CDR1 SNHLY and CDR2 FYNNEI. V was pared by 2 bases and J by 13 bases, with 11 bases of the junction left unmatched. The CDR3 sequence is CASSETYSGQGHPLHF. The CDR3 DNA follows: TGTGCCAGCAGTGAAACCTATTCGGGACAGGGGCATCCCCTCCACTTT.

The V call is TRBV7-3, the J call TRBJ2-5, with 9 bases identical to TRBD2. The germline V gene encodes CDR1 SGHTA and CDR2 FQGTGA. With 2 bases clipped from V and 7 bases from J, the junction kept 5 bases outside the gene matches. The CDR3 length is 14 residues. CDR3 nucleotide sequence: TGTGCCAGCAGCTTAGAGGGAGCGGGGGGGACCCAGTACTTC. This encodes CASSLEGAGGTQYF.

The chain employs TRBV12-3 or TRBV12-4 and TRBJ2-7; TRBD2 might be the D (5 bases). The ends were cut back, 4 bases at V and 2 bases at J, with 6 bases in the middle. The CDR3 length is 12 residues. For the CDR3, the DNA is TGTGCCAGCAGTTCGGGGACCTACGAGCAGTACTTC. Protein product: CASSSGTYEQYF.

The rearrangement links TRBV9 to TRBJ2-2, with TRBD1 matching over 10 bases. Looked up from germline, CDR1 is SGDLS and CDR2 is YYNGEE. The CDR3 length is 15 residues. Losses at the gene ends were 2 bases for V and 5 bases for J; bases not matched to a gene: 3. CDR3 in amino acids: CASSVDRGGTGELFF. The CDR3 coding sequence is TGTGCCAGCAGCGTGGACAGGGGGGGAACCGGGGAGCTGTTTTTT.

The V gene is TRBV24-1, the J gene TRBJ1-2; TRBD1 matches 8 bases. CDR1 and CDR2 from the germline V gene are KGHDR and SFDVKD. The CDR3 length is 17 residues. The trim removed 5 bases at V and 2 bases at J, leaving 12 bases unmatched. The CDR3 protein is CATSGAVGQGPNYGYTF. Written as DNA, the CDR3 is TGTGCCACCAGTGGTGCCGTCGGACAGGGCCCGAACTATGGCTACACCTTC.

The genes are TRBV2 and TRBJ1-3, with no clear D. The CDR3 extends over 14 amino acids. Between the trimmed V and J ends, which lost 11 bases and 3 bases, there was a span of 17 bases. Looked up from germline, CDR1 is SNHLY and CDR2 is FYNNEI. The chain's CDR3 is CAGADPAFGNTIYF. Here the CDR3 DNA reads TGTGCCGGCGCTGACCCAGCCTTTGGAAACACCATATATTTT.

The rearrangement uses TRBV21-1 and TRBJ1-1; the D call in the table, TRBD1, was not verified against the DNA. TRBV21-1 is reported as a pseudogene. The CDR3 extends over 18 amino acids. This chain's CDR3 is CASSTLTRQGLVDTEAFF. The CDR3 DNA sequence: TGTGCCAGCAGCACCCTTACCCGACAGGGTTTGGTGGACACTGAAGCTTTCTTT.